This T cell receptor (beta chain) originates from a study of cytomegalovirus exposure and HLA in healthy donors. Background on the study: Earlier work reported 95 million to 130 million unique TCR beta sequences from about 200 million T cells. Study results and limitations: Per published reports, the classifier diagnosed cytomegalovirus status with high specificity and sensitivity. In a later analysis, 16,951 TCR beta sequences were associated with HLA alleles at 0.05 false discovery rate.

It was with 60 Vbeta and 13 Jbeta primers that the PCR ran. Original processing notes: In a later analysis, around 10 million of 75 million to 85 million unique beta chains occurred in at least two donors. Produced via immunoSEQ multiplex PCR; TCRdb's table is partial and in-frame only. The DNA was the basis for D and trimming; V, J and clone size are from that table. Of about 87,000 clones in the sample, around 68% were seen once. Turning to this clone: Antigen specificity is unknown.

CDR1 and CDR2 (germline): SGHTA, FQGNSA. This CDR3 region has 14 residues. The J segment lost 1 base and the V segment lost 5 bases, leaving 4 bases of the junction unmatched. J is TRBJ2-5 and V is TRBV7-2, with 7 bases aligning to TRBD1. The sequence was obtained from a man aged 25 to 40 in good health and CMV-seropositive. The sequenced material came from PBMCs. DNA for the CDR3: TGTGCCAGCAGCATCGGGACAGTCCAAGAGACCCAGTACTTC. Protein sequence: CASSIGTVQETQYF. The full variable domain, with the rest looked up from reference TRBV7-2 and TRBJ2-5, is GAGVSQSPSNKVTEKGKDVELRCDPISGHTALYWYRQSLGQGLEFLIYFQGNSAPDKSGLPSDRFSAERTGGSVSTLTIQRTQQEDSAVYLCASSIGTVQETQYFGPGTRLLVL.